These 19 T cell receptor beta chains share one sample of origin, sequenced in a study of beta chain features in type 1 diabetes. Study-wide points: TCRB CDR3 length was moderately but significantly reduced in all four CD4+ subsets of Type 1 diabetes patients.

Antigens of these TCRs are unknown. All of the isolated RNA was reverse transcribed, so expressed TCRB transcripts were sequenced. The repertoire was sequenced with immunoSEQ multiplex PCR; TCRdb's copy has only in-frame clones and lacks some. The sample records over 200,000 clones, about 11% being singletons. The sample comprised naive CD4+ T cells from blood. These TCRs come from a man between 25 and 39 years old with type 1 diabetes.

A few counts support this clone. The chain employs TRBV7-3 and TRBJ2-1, with D tentatively TRBD2 (6 bases). The germline gives CDR1 SGHTA, CDR2 FQGTGA. This CDR3 comprises 15 residues. Trimming took off 5 bases at V and 7 bases at J, with 18 bases between the two ends. The CDR3 spells CASSPRDSQVNEQFF. The CDR3, as DNA: TGTGCCAGCAGCCCTAGGGACTCCCAGGTTAATGAGCAGTTCTTC.

The CDR3 DNA sequence: TGTGCCAGCAGCTTAAGGAGCTTGAGTGGCTACACCTTC. Its translation is CASSLRSLSGYTF. The chain joins TRBV13 to TRBJ1-2; D is uncertain. V was trimmed by 2 bases and J by 7 bases, leaving 11 bases between them. Germline V CDR1 and CDR2: PRHDT, FYEKMQ (reference sequence). The CDR3 covers 13 residues.

J is TRBJ2-1 and V is TRBV9; a weak D match, TRBD2 (6 bases). The CDR3 length is 14 residues. CDR1 and CDR2 from the germline V gene are SGDLS and YYNGEE. The V and J ends lost 0 bases and 6 bases respectively, with 10 bases between them. The CDR3 reads CASSVETRTNEQFF. In nucleotides, the CDR3 is TGTGCCAGCAGCGTAGAGACTAGAACCAATGAGCAGTTCTTC.

This clone was detected a few times. CDR3 amino acids: CASRSTSGRTYEQYF. The CDR3 nucleotides read TGTGCCAGCAGATCGACTAGCGGGAGAACCTACGAGCAGTACTTC. The gene calls are TRBV11-2 and TRBJ2-7; 12 bases line up with TRBD2. The V gene end was trimmed by 6 bases and the J gene end by 2 bases; junction bases not matched to a gene: 5. The CDR3 is 15 residues long. Germline CDR1 is SGHAT and CDR2 is FQNNGV.

This clone was seen only a few times. This chain uses TRBV27 with TRBJ2-7; D is perhaps TRBD1 (5 bases). Trimming left V 7 bases short and J 0 bases short, with 25 bases between. The length of the CDR3 is 18 residues. Germline assignment: CDR1 MNHEY and CDR2 SMNVEV (reference sequence). The CDR3: CASIVSPVSRVYSYEQYF. DNA of the CDR3: TGTGCCAGCATCGTTAGCCCCGTTAGCAGGGTCTACTCCTACGAGCAGTACTTC.

This clone showed up just a few times. V and J are TRBV9 and TRBJ2-5, with 7 bases aligning to TRBD1. The CDR3 contains 14 residues. The germline V gene has CDR1 SGDLS and CDR2 YYNGEE. V was clipped by 4 bases and J by 4 bases; unmatched bases: 7. The CDR3 region has the DNA TGTGCCAGCAGCCCCCAGGGACAGTCAGAGACCCAGTACTTC. This translates into CASSPQGQSETQYF.

This clone appeared a few times. The chain is built from TRBV5-1 and TRBJ2-7, with 9 bases lining up with TRBD2. The CDR3 runs 16 residues. In germline, CDR1 is SGHRS, CDR2 YFSETQ. J was trimmed by 7 bases and V by 0 bases; bases with no gene match: 11. CDR3 amino acids: CASSLAPSGVIGEQYF. DNA of the CDR3: TGCGCCAGCAGCTTGGCCCCTAGCGGGGTAATAGGGGAGCAGTACTTC.

This chain connects TRBV11-2 to TRBJ1-6; D not certain. Germline CDR1 is SGHAT and CDR2 is FQNNGV. The CDR3 is 13 amino acids. V gave up 5 bases and J gave up 10 bases, with 12 bases separating them. CDR3 residues: CASSLVPVSPLHF. The DNA for the CDR3 is TGTGCCAGCAGCCTCGTCCCGGTGTCACCCCTCCACTTT.

This clone was detected a few times. The chain is built from TRBV4-2 and TRBJ1-4; D gene unclear. The CDR3 length is 14 residues. V was cut by 1 base and J by 8 bases, with 11 bases left in between. Germline CDR1 and CDR2: LGHNA and YNFKEQ. For the CDR3, the DNA is TGTGCCAGCAGCCAAGGAGGGAGAAACGAAAAACTGTTTTTT. As protein: CASSQGGRNEKLFF.

This clone was counted between two and nine times. The rearrangement links TRBV27 to TRBJ2-3; weak D call: TRBD1 (5 bases). CDR1 and CDR2 from the germline V gene are MNHEY and SMNVEV (reference sequence). The CDR3 loop spans 13 amino acids. Deletions cut 2 bases from V and 5 bases from J, with 8 bases between. The CDR3 DNA follows: TGTGCCAGCAGTTTAGGAAGGGGAGATACGCAGTATTTT. Residues: CASSLGRGDTQYF.

The V and J genes are TRBV4-1 and TRBJ2-5; 9 bases agree with TRBD1. In germline, CDR1 is MGHRA, CDR2 YSYEKL. The CDR3 is 18 amino acids. V shed 3 bases, J shed 2 bases, and the junction held 13 bases outside the gene matches. Here the CDR3 reads CASSHGQGPSSRQETQYF. As DNA, the CDR3 is TGCGCCAGCAGCCACGGACAGGGGCCTTCAAGTCGTCAAGAGACCCAGTACTTC.

This clone was observed a few times. V gene TRBV6-1 combines with J gene TRBJ1-2; unclear D gene. V shed 6 bases and J shed 7 bases, with 18 bases lying between them. The CDR3 has 14 residues. Germline CDR1 MNHNS, CDR2 SASEGT. CDR3 sequence reads: CASRRMDADSGYTF. The CDR3 bases are TGTGCCAGCAGGCGGATGGACGCGGACTCTGGCTACACCTTC.

This chain links TRBV5-1 with TRBJ1-3; D remains unclear. The V end was cut by 0 bases, the J end by 2 bases, with 6 bases between. Germline V CDR1 and CDR2: SGHRS, YFSETQ. CDR3 length equals 14 residues. The CDR3 loop reads CASSLDSTGNTIYF. The CDR3 DNA reads TGCGCCAGCAGCTTGGACAGCACTGGAAACACCATATATTTT.

The V gene is TRBV29-1, the J gene TRBJ1-2; 7 nucleotides match TRBD1. The length of the CDR3 is 13 residues. Germline CDR1 and CDR2: SQVTM and ANQGSEA. V was clipped by 5 bases and J by 1 base; unmatched bases: 4. DNA of the CDR3: TGCAGCGTTATAGGACAGGTTAACTATGGCTACACCTTC. Its protein is CSVIGQVNYGYTF.

The chain carries TRBV29-1 and TRBJ2-7; D is undetermined. Trimming cost V 6 bases and J 0 bases, with 15 bases left between them. CDR3 length: 14 amino acids. Germline lookup yields CDR1 SQVTM and CDR2 ANQGSEA. The CDR3 region is CSVRAAPDSYEQYF. CDR3 sequence (DNA): TGCAGCGTCCGCGCGGCGCCGGACTCCTACGAGCAGTACTTC.

This chain uses TRBV9 with TRBJ2-3; 9 bases are shared with TRBD2. The CDR3 runs 18 residues. The germline V gene encodes CDR1 SGDLS and CDR2 YYNGEE. The J segment lost 0 bases and the V segment lost 0 bases, leaving 8 bases of the junction unmatched. In DNA form, the CDR3 reads TGTGCCAGCAGCGTAGGATTGGTAGCGGGGGCTAGCACAGATACGCAGTATTTT. It specifies CASSVGLVAGASTDTQYF. The whole variable domain, filled in from reference TRBV9 and TRBJ2-3, reads DSGVTQTPKHLITATGQRVTLRCSPRSGDLSVYWYQQSLDQGLQFLIQYYNGEERAKGNILERFSAQQFPDLHSELNLSSLELGDSALYFCASSVGLVAGASTDTQYFGPGTRLTVL.

The V and J genes are TRBV7-9 and TRBJ2-7; possibly TRBD2 for D (5 bases). V lost 4 bases to trimming and J lost 4 bases, with 20 bases between them. The CDR3 runs 16 residues. The germline gives CDR1 SEHNR, CDR2 FQNEAQ (reference sequence). The CDR3 DNA is TGTGCCAGCAGCTCCAAACCGTCTAGCCCCTCGTACGAGCAGTACTTC. Translated, it gives CASSSKPSSPSYEQYF.

This clone was found a few times. V usage is TRBV5-4 and J usage is TRBJ2-2; 12 bases align to TRBD1. This CDR3 contains 17 residues. From germline, CDR1 is SGHNT and CDR2 YYREEE (reference sequence). V shed 0 bases and J 13 bases; nucleotides not matched to a gene: 13. CDR3 sequence (DNA): TGTGCCAGCAGCTTGGGGGCCCCGGGACAGGGGGCCCCGAGGCTGTTTTTT. It translates to CASSLGAPGQGAPRLFF.

This clone appeared a few times. The V call is TRBV18, the J call TRBJ1-2; weak D call: TRBD1 (6 bases). The CDR3 extends over 15 amino acids. Trimming shortened V by 2 bases and J by 6 bases, and 16 bases separated the two germline ends. The germline gives CDR1 KGHSH, CDR2 LQKENI. In DNA, the CDR3 is TGTGCCAGCTCACCAACCACAGGGAGCGGCAATGGCTACACCTTC. This codes for CASSPTTGSGNGYTF.